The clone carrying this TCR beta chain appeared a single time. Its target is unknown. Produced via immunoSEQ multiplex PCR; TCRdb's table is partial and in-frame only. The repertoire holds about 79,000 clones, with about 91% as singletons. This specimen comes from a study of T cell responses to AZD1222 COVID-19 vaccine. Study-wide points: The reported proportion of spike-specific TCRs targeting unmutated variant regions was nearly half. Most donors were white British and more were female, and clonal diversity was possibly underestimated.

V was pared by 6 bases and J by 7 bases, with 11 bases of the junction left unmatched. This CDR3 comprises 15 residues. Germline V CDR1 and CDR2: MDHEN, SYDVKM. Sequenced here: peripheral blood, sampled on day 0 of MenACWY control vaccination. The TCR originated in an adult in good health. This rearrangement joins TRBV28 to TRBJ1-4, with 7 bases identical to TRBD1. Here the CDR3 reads CASSQTGVGGEKLFF. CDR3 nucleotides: TGTGCCAGCAGCCAAACAGGGGTGGGAGGTGAAAAACTGTTTTTT.